This T cell receptor (beta chain) was observed in a study of blood T cell repertoires in COVID-19. Sequencing was performed with immunoSEQ multiplex PCR; in TCRdb, only in-frame clones are kept and a portion is missing. The sample holds 350,000 to 450,000 clones; 75% to 90% are singletons and the top ten take about 1.6%. Per the germline V gene, CDR1 is MNHEY and CDR2 is SVGAGI. This CDR3 has 13 residues. V was cut by 6 bases and J by 9 bases, with 17 bases left in between. The chain is built from TRBV6-5 and TRBJ1-2; weak D call: TRBD1 (5 bases). The sequence came from a woman aged 40 to 50 with COVID-19, enrolled during active disease. What was sequenced was peripheral blood. The CDR3 nucleotides are TGTGCCAGCAGAAACGGGGGATCGAATAGCTACACCTTC. This translates into CASRNGGSNSYTF.